This T cell receptor (beta chain) emerged from a study of human T cells and chemical hapten exposure (TCRdb year 2021). Some background on the complete study: For sensitization, 2% DPC in acetone was applied to a roughly 2 cm by roughly 2 cm area of upper inner arm skin. Blood samples were taken from patients before sensitization (week 0) and then at 2, 6 and about 24 weeks after DPC sensitization. Patch tests used Finn chambers with 0.01% DPC on the upper back, scored after 6 days by International Contact Dermatitis Research Group standards. Peripheral blood TCR repertoire changes were tracked in vivo in alopecia patients during primary and secondary sensitization to the hapten diphenylcyclopropenone (DPC). Alopecia areata with under or over 50% scalp involvement, alopecia totalis and alopecia universalis were represented in the patient cohort, which was mostly female. Patients additionally received weekly therapeutic DPC doses to the scalp throughout the approximately 25-week study period. Libraries were pooled for sequencing, and variation in per-sample TCR yields was attributed mainly to small differences in library volumes within the pool. Twenty-nine alopecia patients provided blood for TCR sequencing at one to four time points (pre-sensitization, 2, 6 and 24 weeks).

Receptors were amplified or captured by RACE. The run used a NextSeq 500. Library preparation attached unique molecular identifiers to individual cDNA molecules for quantitative, reproducible TCR counting. For every blood RNA sample, sequencing covered both the TCR alpha and TCR beta chains. On the authors' methods: Samples had a median of roughly 99,000 TCRs, with a range from roughly 20,000 to 690,600. V, J and CDR3 annotation of the TCR reads was performed with the Decombinator software suite. To make PS versus PT1 abundance plots, every sample was subsampled to the same number of TCRs (28,000). Expanded TCRs were defined as absent before sensitization and observed at least eight times at the 2-week time point. TCRdb reworked the public reads: Q25 trimming with fastp, MiXCR clone assembly, productive beta chains retained. Every distinct CDR3 protein forms one entry, paired with its most common genes and DNA. The V and J calls and clone size come from TCRdb's table, not from the authors' own analysis. A total of a few hundred thousand distinct CDR3 sequences appear in this sample, 5.5% of them only once. The ten largest account for around 8% of the sample.

General conclusions and limits of the study: Significantly more large CDR3 similarity clusters were formed by expanded TCRs than by pre-sensitization or healthy control sets, consistent with antigen-driven responses. A positive correlation was found between the number of PT1 expanded TCRs and patch test score, with significance reached at thresholds 8, 16 and 32 but not 4. After repeated subsampling, the strength of the expansion versus patch-test correlation and the threshold at which it became significant changed. DPC sensitization did not change how many TCRs were above 1 in 1000 frequency, and no evidence was found of alterations in global repertoire structure. Because all patients had alopecia, a presumed autoimmune disease, the immune response of the patients might differ from that of healthy individuals.

The sample's time point label, decoded: pre-sensitization, week 0. The treatment or condition label here, explained by the study, means: therapeutic diphenylcyclopropenone sensitization with weekly scalp DPC. Blood at each patch-test visit was drawn before the patch test was applied. Patients were considered eligible if aged 18 to 70, diagnosed with alopecia and deemed suitable for DPC therapy, and patients were excluded if pregnant. Unfractionated whole blood was collected in Tempus Blood RNA tubes, and total RNA was extracted from that blood. This clonotype was seen at least ten times. Its antigen is currently not known. The input lacks base qualities; no much larger clone sits a single base away. The CDR3, from cysteine to phenylalanine, totals 14 residues. Only the CDR3 part of the read is kept: 42 bases, read in frame from the first base. V has 5 bases trimmed and J has 1 base trimmed; junction bases matching no gene number 3. CDR1 and CDR2 (DFQATT, SNEGSKA) derive from the germline V gene (reference sequence).

This clonotype was sampled from a woman aged 18-29 years with alopecia areata. Some clones in this sample may be carry-over from other donors' samples. The specimen comprised whole blood, sampled in connection with sensitization to the hapten diphenylcyclopropenone (DPC). The rearranged segments are TRBV20-1 and TRBJ1-5; TRBD1 aligns with 9 central bases. The CDR3: CSAGQGMSNQPQHF. The nucleotide sequence reads TGCAGTGCTGGACAGGGGATGAGCAATCAGCCCCAGCATTTT.